This T cell receptor (beta chain) comes out of a study of cytomegalovirus exposure and HLA in healthy donors. General observations from the study: There were reportedly fewer N-insertions in an Asian-associated ancestry cluster than the approximately 670-donor mean, in a later analysis. Follow-up analysis seemed to connect common viral pathogens with several of the most significant clusters identified.

Germline values: CDR1 LNHDA, CDR2 SQIVND (reference sequence). Trimming left V 5 bases short and J 1 base short, with 12 bases between. The CDR3 contains 15 residues. Amplification used 60 Vbeta primers and 13 Jbeta primers. Assay: immunoSEQ multiplex PCR; the TCRdb copy retains only in-frame clones and omits some. This table holds hundreds of thousands of clones, more than 60% found once. The donors gave bone marrow, and they were healthy. Each donor was nominally healthy when sampled (though unrecorded immune exposures were likely). A word on this clone: Its antigen remains unidentified.

The chain carries TRBV19 and TRBJ1-5, with a weak D call TRBD1 (6 bases). The source of this sequence is a woman in her thirties in good health and CMV-seronegative. The sequenced sample was PBMCs. CDR3 sequence (DNA): TGTGCCAGTAGTCCGTTGACAGGAAGCAATCAGCCCCAGCATTTT. Protein product: CASSPLTGSNQPQHF.